Below, one TCR beta chain is given with its context. The data originate from a study of blood T cells in healthy people across ages. Using a J-beta primer mix together with a sample-barcoded 5' primer, a second PCR was run for roughly 7 to 11 cycles. Each cDNA molecule carried a tag from a template-switch adaptor that contained 12 random nucleotides. One entry per CDR3 protein results from TCRdb running MiXCR on the 5' RACE reads. The table lists about 1.8 million distinct CDR3 sequences, around half of them singletons. Trimming cost V 6 bases and J 4 bases, with 15 bases left between them. This CDR3 has 14 amino acids. From germline, CDR1 is SGHVS and CDR2 FNYEAQ.

This sequence originates from a woman between 40 and 55 years old in good health. Sequenced material: blood. V and J are TRBV7-6 and TRBJ2-5; the D is unclear. CDR3 protein: CASSFNNIGETQYF. Written as DNA, the CDR3 is TGTGCCAGCAGTTTCAACAACATTGGAGAGACCCAGTACTTC.